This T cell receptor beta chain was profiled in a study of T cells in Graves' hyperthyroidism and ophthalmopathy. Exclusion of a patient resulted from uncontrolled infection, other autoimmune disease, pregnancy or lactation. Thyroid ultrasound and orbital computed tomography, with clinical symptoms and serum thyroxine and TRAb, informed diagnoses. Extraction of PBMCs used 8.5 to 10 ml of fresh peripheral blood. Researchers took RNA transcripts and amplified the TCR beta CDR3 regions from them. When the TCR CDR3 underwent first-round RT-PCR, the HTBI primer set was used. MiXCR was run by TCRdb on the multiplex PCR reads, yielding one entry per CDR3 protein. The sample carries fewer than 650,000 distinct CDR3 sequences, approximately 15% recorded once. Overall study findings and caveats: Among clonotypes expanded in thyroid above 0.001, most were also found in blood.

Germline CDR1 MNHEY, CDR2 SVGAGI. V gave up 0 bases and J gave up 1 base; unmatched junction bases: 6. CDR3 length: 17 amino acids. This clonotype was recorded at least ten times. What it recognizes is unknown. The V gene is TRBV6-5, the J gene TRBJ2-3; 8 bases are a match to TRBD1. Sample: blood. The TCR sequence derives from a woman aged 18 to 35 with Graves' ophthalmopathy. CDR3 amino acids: CASSYSGTGLGTDTQYF. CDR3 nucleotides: TGTGCCAGCAGTTACTCTGGGACAGGTTTGGGCACAGATACGCAGTATTTT.